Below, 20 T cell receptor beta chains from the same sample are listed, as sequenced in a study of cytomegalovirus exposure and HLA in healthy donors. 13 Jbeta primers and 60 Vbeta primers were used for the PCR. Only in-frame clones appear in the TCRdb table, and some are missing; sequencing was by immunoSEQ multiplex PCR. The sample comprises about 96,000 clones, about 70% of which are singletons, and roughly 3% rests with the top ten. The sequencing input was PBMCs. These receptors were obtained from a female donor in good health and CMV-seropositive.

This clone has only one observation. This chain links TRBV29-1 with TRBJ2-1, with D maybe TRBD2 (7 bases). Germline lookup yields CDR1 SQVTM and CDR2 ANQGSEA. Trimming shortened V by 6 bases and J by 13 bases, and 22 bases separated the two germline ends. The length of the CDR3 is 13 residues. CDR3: CSVWTAGASNQFF. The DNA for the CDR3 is TGCAGCGTGTGGACGGCGGGGGCCTCCAACCAGTTCTTC.

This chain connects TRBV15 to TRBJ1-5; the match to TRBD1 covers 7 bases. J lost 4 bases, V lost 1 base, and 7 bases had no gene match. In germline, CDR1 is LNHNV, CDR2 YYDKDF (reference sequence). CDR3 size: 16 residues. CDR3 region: CATSRGQGGPNQPQHF. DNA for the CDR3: TGTGCCACCAGCAGAGGACAGGGTGGACCTAATCAGCCCCAGCATTTT.

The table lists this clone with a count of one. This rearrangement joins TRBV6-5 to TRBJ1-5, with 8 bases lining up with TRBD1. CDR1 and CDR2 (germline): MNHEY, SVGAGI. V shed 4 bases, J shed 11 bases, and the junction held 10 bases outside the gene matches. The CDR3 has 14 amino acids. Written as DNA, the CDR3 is TGTGCCAGCAGTTTAGACAGGGGAATTAAAGCCCAGCATTTT. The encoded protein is CASSLDRGIKAQHF.

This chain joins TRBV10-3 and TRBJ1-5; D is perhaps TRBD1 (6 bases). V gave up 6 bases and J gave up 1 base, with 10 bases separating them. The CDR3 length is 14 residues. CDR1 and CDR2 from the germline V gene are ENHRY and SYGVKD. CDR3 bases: TGTGCCATCAGCGCCACAGGGAGCAATCAGCCCCAGCATTTT. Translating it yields CAISATGSNQPQHF.

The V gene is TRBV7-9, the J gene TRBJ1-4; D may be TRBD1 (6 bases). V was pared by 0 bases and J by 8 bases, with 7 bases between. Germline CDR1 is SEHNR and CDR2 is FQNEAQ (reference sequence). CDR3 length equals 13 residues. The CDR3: CASSLAQGEKLFF. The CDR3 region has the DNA TGTGCCAGCAGCTTAGCCCAGGGGGAAAAACTGTTTTTT.

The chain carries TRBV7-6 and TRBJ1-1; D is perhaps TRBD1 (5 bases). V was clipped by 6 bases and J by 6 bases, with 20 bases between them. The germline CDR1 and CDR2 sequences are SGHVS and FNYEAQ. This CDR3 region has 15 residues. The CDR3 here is CASSQRNGPGAEAFF. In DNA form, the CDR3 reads TGTGCCAGCAGTCAAAGGAACGGCCCGGGGGCTGAAGCTTTCTTT. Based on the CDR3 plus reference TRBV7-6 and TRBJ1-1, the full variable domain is GAGVSQSPRYKVTKRGQDVALRCDPISGHVSLYWYRQALGQGPEFLTYFNYEAQQDKSGLPNDRFSAERPEGSISTLTIQRTEQRDSAMYRCASSQRNGPGAEAFFGQGTRLTVV.

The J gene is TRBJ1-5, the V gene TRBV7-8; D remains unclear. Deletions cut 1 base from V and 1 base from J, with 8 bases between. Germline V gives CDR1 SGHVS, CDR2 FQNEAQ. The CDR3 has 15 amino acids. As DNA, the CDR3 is TGTGCCAGCAGCTTAGGGAGTCTCAGCAATCAGCCCCAGCATTTT. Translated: CASSLGSLSNQPQHF.

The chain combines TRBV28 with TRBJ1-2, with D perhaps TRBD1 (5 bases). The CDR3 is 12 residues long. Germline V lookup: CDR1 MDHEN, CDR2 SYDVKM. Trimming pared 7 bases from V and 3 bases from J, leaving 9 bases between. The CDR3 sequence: CASTGLDYGYTF. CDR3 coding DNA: TGTGCCAGCACAGGGTTGGACTATGGCTACACCTTC.

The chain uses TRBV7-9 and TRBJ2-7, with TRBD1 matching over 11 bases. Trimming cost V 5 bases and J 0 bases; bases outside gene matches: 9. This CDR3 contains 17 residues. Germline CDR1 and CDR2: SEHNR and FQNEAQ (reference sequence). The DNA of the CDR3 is TGTGCCAGCAGCACGGGACCCGGGACAGGGGGCTCCTACGAGCAGTACTTC. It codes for CASSTGPGTGGSYEQYF.

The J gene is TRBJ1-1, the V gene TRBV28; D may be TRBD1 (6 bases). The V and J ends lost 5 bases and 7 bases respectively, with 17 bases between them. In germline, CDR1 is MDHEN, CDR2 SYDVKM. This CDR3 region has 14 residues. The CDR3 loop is CASSPPGVKGEAFF. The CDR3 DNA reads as TGTGCCAGCAGTCCCCCAGGGGTTAAGGGTGAAGCTTTCTTT.

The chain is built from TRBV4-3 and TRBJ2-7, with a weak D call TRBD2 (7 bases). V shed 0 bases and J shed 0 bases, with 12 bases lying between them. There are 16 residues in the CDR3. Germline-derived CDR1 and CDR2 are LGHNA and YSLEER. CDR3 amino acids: CASSQDTGGRSYEQYF. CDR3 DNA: TGCGCCAGCAGCCAAGATACCGGGGGGCGCTCCTACGAGCAGTACTTC.

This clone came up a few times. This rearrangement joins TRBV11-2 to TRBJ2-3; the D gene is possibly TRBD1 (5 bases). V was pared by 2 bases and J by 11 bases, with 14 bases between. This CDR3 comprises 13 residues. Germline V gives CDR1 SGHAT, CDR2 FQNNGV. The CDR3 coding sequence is TGTGCCAGCAGCTTAATAGGGGCGGACGAGCAGTATTTT. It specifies CASSLIGADEQYF.

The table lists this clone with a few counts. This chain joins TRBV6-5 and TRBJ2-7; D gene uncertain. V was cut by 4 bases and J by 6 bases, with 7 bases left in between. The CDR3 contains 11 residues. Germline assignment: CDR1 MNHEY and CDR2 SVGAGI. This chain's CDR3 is CASSSSLEQYF. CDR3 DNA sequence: TGTGCCAGCAGTTCCTCTCTCGAGCAGTACTTC.

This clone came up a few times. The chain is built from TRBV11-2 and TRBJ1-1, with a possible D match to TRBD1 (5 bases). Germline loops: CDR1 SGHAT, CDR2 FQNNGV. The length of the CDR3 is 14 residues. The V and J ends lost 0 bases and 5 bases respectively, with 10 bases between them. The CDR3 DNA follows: TGTGCCAGCAGCTTAGACATCCGGGGGACTGAAGCTTTCTTT. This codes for CASSLDIRGTEAFF.

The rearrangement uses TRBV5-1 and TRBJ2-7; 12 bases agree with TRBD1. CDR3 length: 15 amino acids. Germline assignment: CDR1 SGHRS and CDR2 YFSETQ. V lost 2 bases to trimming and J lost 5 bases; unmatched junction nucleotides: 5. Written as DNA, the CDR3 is TGCGCCAGCAGCTTAATGGGACAGGGGGCAAACGAGCAGTACTTC. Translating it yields CASSLMGQGANEQYF.

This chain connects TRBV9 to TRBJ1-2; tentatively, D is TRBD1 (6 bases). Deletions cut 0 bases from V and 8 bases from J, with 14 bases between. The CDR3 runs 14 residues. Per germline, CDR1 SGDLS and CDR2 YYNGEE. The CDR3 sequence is CASSVGGTSQGYTF. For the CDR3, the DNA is TGTGCCAGCAGCGTAGGTGGGACATCCCAGGGCTACACCTTC.

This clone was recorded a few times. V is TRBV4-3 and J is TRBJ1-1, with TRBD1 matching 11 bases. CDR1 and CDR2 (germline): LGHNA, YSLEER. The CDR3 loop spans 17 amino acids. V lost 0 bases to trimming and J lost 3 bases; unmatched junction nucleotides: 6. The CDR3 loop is CASSQEMGTGGDTEAFF. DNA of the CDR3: TGCGCCAGCAGCCAAGAAATGGGGACAGGGGGGGACACTGAAGCTTTCTTT.

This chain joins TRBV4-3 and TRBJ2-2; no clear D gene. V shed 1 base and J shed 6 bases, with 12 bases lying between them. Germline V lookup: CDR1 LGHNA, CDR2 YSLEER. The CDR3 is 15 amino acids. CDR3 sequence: CASSQGYEAPGELFF. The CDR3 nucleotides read TGCGCCAGCAGCCAAGGCTATGAGGCGCCCGGGGAGCTGTTTTTT.

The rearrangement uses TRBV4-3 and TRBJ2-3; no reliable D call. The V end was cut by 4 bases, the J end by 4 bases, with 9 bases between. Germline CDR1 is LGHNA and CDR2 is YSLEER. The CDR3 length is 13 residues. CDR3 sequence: CASSPRSSDTQYF. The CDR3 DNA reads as TGCGCCAGCAGCCCACGGAGTTCAGATACGCAGTATTTT.

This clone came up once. In DNA, the CDR3 is TGTGCCAGCAGTTACTCTGCCGGGACAGGGGGGAACGAGCAGTACTTC. Encoded protein: CASSYSAGTGGNEQYF. This chain joins TRBV6-5 and TRBJ2-7; 11 nucleotides match TRBD1. CDR1 is MNHEY and CDR2 is SVGAGI in the germline V gene. V lost 0 bases to trimming and J lost 5 bases; unmatched junction nucleotides: 6. The CDR3 covers 16 residues.